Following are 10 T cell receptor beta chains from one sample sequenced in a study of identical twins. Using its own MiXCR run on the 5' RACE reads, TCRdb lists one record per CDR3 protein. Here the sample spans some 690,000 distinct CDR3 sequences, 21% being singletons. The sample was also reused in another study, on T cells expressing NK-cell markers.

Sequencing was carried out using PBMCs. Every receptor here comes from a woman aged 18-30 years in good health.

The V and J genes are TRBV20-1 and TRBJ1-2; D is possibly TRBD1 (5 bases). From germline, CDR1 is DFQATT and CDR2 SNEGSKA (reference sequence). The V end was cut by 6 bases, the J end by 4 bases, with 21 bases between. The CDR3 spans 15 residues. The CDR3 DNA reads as TGCAGTGCCCCTGGCGGGGGACTGGGTGTCTATGGCTACACCTTC. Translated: CSAPGGGLGVYGYTF.

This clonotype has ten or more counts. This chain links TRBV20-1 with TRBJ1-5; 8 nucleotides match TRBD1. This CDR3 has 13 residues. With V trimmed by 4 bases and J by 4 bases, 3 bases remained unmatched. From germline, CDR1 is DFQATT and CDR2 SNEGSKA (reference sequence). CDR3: CSANDRGNQPQHF. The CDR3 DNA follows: TGCAGTGCTAACGACAGGGGTAATCAGCCCCAGCATTTT.

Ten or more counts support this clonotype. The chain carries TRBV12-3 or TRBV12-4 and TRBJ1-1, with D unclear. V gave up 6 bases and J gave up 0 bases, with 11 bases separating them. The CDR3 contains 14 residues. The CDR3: CASSLRVMNTEAFF. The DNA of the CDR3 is TGTGCCAGCAGCTTACGGGTCATGAACACTGAAGCTTTCTTT.

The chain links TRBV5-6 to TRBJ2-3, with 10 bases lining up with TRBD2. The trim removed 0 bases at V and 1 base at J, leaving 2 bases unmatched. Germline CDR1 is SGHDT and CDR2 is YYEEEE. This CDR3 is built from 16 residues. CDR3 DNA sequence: TGTGCCAGCAGCTTGGCTAGCGGGAGTGGCACAGATACGCAGTATTTT. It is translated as CASSLASGSGTDTQYF.

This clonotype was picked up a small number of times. The CDR3 loop reads CASGGGNRELFF. CDR3 nucleotide sequence: TGTGCCAGCGGTGGGGGAAACCGGGAGCTGTTTTTT. The rearrangement joins TRBV9 to TRBJ2-2; either TRBD1 or TRBD2 may fit D (5 bases each). Trimming took off 7 bases at V and 9 bases at J, with 13 bases between the two ends. In germline, CDR1 is SGDLS, CDR2 YYNGEE. This CDR3 contains 12 residues. Filled out from reference TRBV9 and TRBJ2-2, the complete variable domain reads DSGVTQTPKHLITATGQRVTLRCSPRSGDLSVYWYQQSLDQGLQFLIQYYNGEERAKGNILERFSAQQFPDLHSELNLSSLELGDSALYFCASGGGNRELFFGEGSRLTVL.

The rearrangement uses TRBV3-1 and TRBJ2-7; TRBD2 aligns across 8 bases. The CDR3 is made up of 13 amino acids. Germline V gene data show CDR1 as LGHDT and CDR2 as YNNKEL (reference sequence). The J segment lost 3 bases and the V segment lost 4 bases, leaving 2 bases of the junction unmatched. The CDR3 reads CASSPTSDYEQYF. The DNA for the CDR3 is TGTGCCAGCAGCCCGACTAGCGACTACGAGCAGTACTTC.

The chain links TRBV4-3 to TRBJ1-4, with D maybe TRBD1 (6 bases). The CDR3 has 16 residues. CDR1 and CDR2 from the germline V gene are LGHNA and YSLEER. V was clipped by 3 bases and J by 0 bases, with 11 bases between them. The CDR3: CASSQATGATNEKLFF. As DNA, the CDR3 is TGCGCCAGCAGCCAGGCGACAGGCGCAACTAATGAAAAACTGTTTTTT.

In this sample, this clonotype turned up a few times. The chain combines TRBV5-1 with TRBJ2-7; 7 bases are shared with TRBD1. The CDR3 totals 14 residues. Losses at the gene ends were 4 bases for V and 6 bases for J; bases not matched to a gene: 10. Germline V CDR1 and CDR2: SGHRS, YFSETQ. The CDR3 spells CASSGTTGFGEQYF. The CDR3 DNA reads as TGCGCCAGCAGCGGAACGACAGGGTTTGGCGAGCAGTACTTC.

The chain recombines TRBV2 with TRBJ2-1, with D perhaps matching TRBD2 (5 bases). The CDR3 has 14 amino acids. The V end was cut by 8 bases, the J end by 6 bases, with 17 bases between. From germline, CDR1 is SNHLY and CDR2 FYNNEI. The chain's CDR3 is CASYRGQRINEQFF. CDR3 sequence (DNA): TGTGCCAGCTACAGAGGGCAGAGGATCAATGAGCAGTTCTTC. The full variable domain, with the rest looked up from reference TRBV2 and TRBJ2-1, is EPEVTQTPSHQVTQMGQEVILRCVPISNHLYFYWYRQILGQKVEFLVSFYNNEISEKSEIFDDQFSVERPDGSNFTLKIRSTKLEDSAMYFCASYRGQRINEQFFGPGTRLTVL.

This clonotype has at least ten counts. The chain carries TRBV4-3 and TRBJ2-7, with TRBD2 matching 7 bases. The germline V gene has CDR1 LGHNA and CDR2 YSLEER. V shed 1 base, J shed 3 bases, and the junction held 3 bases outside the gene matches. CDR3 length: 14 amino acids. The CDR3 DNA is TGCGCCAGCAGCCAAGGACTAGCCCGCTACGAGCAGTACTTC. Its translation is CASSQGLARYEQYF.